These 23 T cell receptor beta chains came from one sample sequenced in a study of PD-1 blockade in classical Hodgkin lymphoma. The repertoire was sequenced with immunoSEQ multiplex PCR; TCRdb's copy has only in-frame clones and lacks some. The profile covers around 99,000 clones, with about four fifths appearing a single time and approximately 15% taken by the ten largest. Every patient relapsed after autologous stem cell transplantation, and brentuximab vedotin exposure varied. The sequenced sample was peripheral blood mononuclear cells (PBMCs), obtained before the second cycle of nivolumab. Receptor source: a human donor with classical Hodgkin lymphoma.

The gene calls are TRBV15 and TRBJ2-1; D uncertain. Germline assignment: CDR1 LNHNV and CDR2 YYDKDF (reference sequence). V lost 0 bases and J 4 bases, leaving 4 bases between the germline ends. This CDR3 contains 13 residues. The CDR3 loop is CATSRDPYNEQFF. The CDR3, as DNA: TGTGCCACCAGCAGAGACCCTTACAATGAGCAGTTCTTC.

The rearrangement links TRBV7-2 to TRBJ2-1, with TRBD1 as a possible D gene (5 bases). The CDR3 runs to 19 residues. CDR1 is SGHTA, CDR2 FQGNSA, per germline. Between the trimmed V and J ends, which lost 1 base and 0 bases, there was a span of 19 bases. This chain's CDR3 is CASSLVRQGRTSSYNEQFF. The CDR3 DNA reads as TGTGCCAGCAGCTTAGTCCGCCAGGGAAGGACGAGCTCCTACAATGAGCAGTTCTTC.

Ten or more counts support this clone. The V and J genes are TRBV7-2 and TRBJ1-5; no definite D call. CDR1 is SGHTA, CDR2 FQGNSA, per germline. There are 14 residues in the CDR3. Trimming cost V 2 bases and J 5 bases, with 10 bases left between them. CDR3 region: CASSLLGSDQPQHF. The DNA for the CDR3 is TGTGCCAGCAGCTTATTGGGCAGCGATCAGCCCCAGCATTTT.

This chain links TRBV11-3 with TRBJ2-2, with 8 bases fitting TRBD1. The CDR3 loop spans 14 amino acids. With 6 bases clipped from V and 4 bases from J, the junction kept 4 bases outside the gene matches. Germline CDR1 is SGHNT and CDR2 is YENEEA. The CDR3 DNA reads TGTGCCAGCAGTCGGACAGGGTCCACCGGGGAGCTGTTTTTT. Its protein product is CASSRTGSTGELFF.

The gene calls are TRBV29-1 and TRBJ1-1; tentatively, D is TRBD1 (5 bases). This CDR3 has 13 amino acids. V lost 7 bases to trimming and J lost 1 base, with 13 bases between them. Germline V CDR1 and CDR2: SQVTM, ANQGSEA. The CDR3, as DNA: TGCAGCGCTAAACCCGGGGCGAACACTGAAGCTTTCTTT. Protein: CSAKPGANTEAFF. Full variable domain (remainder filled in from reference TRBV29-1 and TRBJ1-1): SAVISQKPSRDICQRGTSLTIQCQVDSQVTMMFWYRQQPGQSLTLIATANQGSEATYESGFVIDKFPISRPNLTFSTLTVSNMSPEDSSIYLCSAKPGANTEAFFGQGTRLTVV.

The chain employs TRBV28 and TRBJ1-2; 7 bases match TRBD1. From germline, CDR1 is MDHEN and CDR2 SYDVKM. This CDR3 region has 15 residues. After removal of 6 bases from V and 4 bases from J, the junction contained 11 bases not matched to a gene. The CDR3 reads CASSPPQGVGYGYTF. CDR3 DNA sequence: TGTGCCAGCAGCCCACCCCAGGGGGTGGGCTATGGCTACACCTTC.

Here the CDR3 DNA reads TGTGCCAGCAGTCCCCGGACATCATCCTACAATGAGCAGTTCTTC. It encodes CASSPRTSSYNEQFF. J is TRBJ2-1 and V is TRBV6-5; D is perhaps TRBD1 (5 bases). The CDR3 runs 15 residues. CDR1 and CDR2 from the germline V gene are MNHEY and SVGAGI. V was clipped by 5 bases and J by 1 base, with 12 bases between them.

The chain uses TRBV5-1 and TRBJ2-3, with 10 bases that match TRBD2. V lost 1 base, J lost 6 bases, and 11 bases stayed unmatched. CDR1 and CDR2 (germline): SGHRS, YFSETQ. The CDR3 loop spans 17 amino acids. Here the CDR3 reads CASSLSGLAGVSDTQYF. The CDR3 DNA is TGCGCCAGCAGCTTGAGCGGGCTAGCGGGAGTCTCGGATACGCAGTATTTT.

This clone was picked up one time. The chain is built from TRBV5-4 and TRBJ2-1; the match to TRBD2 covers 8 bases. V dropped 4 bases and J dropped 7; count of bases not matched to a gene: 13. The CDR3 loop spans 16 amino acids. Germline CDR1 is SGHNT and CDR2 is YYREEE (reference sequence). The CDR3 nucleotides read TGTGCCAGCAGCCCCGAGGGGAGCGGGAGTAAGAATGAGCAGTTCTTC. Translating it yields CASSPEGSGSKNEQFF.

The chain employs TRBV4-2 and TRBJ2-1; D is possibly TRBD2 (5 bases). Trimming shortened V by 1 base and J by 8 bases, and 9 bases separated the two germline ends. There are 13 residues in the CDR3. Germline V CDR1 and CDR2: LGHNA, YNFKEQ. The DNA of the CDR3 is TGTGCCAGCAGCCAAGCGCCGGGGTATGAGCAGTTCTTC. Translated: CASSQAPGYEQFF.

This sequence joins TRBV30 and TRBJ1-3; perhaps TRBD1 as D (5 bases). The CDR3 runs 15 residues. The germline V and J ends were trimmed by 4 bases and 4 bases, with 17 bases remaining between them. The V gene's germline CDR1 is GTSNPN and CDR2 SVGIG (reference sequence). The CDR3 DNA is TGTGCCTGGAAATACGGGGGGAACGCCGGAAACACCATATATTTT. It codes for CAWKYGGNAGNTIYF. The full variable domain, its missing parts supplied by reference TRBV30 and TRBJ1-3, is SQTIHQWPATLVQPVGSPLSLECTVEGTSNPNLYWYRQAAGRGLQLLFYSVGIGQISSEVPQNLSASRPQDRQFILSSKKLLLSDSGFYLCAWKYGGNAGNTIYFGEGSWLTVV.

The V call is TRBV9, the J call TRBJ2-1; TRBD1 aligns across 7 bases. Trimming took 2 bases from V and 5 from J; bases not matched to a gene: 10. This CDR3 region has 16 residues. Germline CDR1 reads SGDLS; CDR2 reads YYNGEE. The CDR3, as DNA: TGTGCCAGCAGCGTTAGGGCCCAAGGACAGGACAATGAGCAGTTCTTC. Translation gives CASSVRAQGQDNEQFF.

The chain recombines TRBV12-2 with TRBJ2-1; no DNA check was done on the table's D call, TRBD2. TRBV12-2 is a pseudogene segment. This CDR3 has 22 residues. DNA of the CDR3: TGTGCAAGTCGCTTAGGGGCGGGAACCGGGACTAGCGGGGGTAGCTCCTACAATGAGCAGTTCTTC. Its translation is CASRLGAGTGTSGGSSYNEQFF.

The chain combines TRBV5-1 with TRBJ2-7; D remains ambiguous. The CDR3 is made up of 14 amino acids. V dropped 2 bases and J dropped 6 bases, with 15 bases sitting between them. Germline CDR1 and CDR2: SGHRS and YFSETQ. DNA of the CDR3: TGCGCCAGCAGCTTTGATGCGGTGGCGAGCGAGCAGTACTTC. Translating it yields CASSFDAVASEQYF.

The rearrangement uses TRBV2 and TRBJ1-4, with D uncertain. The length of the CDR3 is 13 residues. CDR1 SNHLY and CDR2 FYNNEI come from the germline V gene. Trimming left V 4 bases short and J 7 bases short, with 10 bases between. The CDR3 bases are TGTGCCAGCAGTGTAGGCACGCGTGAAAAACTGTTTTTT. Protein sequence: CASSVGTREKLFF.

This chain connects TRBV5-1 to TRBJ2-5; D might be TRBD1 (6 bases). The CDR3 is 15 residues long. With 2 bases removed from V and 2 bases from J, the gap between germline ends came to 13 bases. Germline values: CDR1 SGHRS, CDR2 YFSETQ. The DNA of the CDR3 is TGCGCCAGCAGCTTACAAGGACAGATACAAGAGACCCAGTACTTC. It codes for CASSLQGQIQETQYF.

The chain is built from TRBV28 and TRBJ1-1, with unresolved D. The CDR3 consists of 11 residues. Between the trimmed V and J ends, which lost 6 bases and 6 bases, there was a span of 8 bases. CDR1 MDHEN and CDR2 SYDVKM come from the germline V gene. The chain's CDR3 is CASRAIAEAFF. Written as DNA, the CDR3 is TGTGCCAGCAGGGCGATCGCTGAAGCTTTCTTT.

The chain links TRBV5-1 to TRBJ2-1; 9 bases match TRBD1. This CDR3 is 14 amino acids long. Germline V lookup: CDR1 SGHRS, CDR2 YFSETQ. The junction had 9 bases not matched to a gene; V was cut back by 7 bases and J by 7 bases. The CDR3 DNA reads as TGCGCCAGCTTCCCGGGACAGGGATTTAATGAGCAGTTCTTC. The encoded protein is CASFPGQGFNEQFF.

This clone was found once. The J gene is TRBJ1-3, the V gene TRBV27; D is ambiguous. Germline V gene lookup returns CDR1 MNHEY and CDR2 SMNVEV (reference sequence). The CDR3 runs 15 residues. Trimming removed 0 bases at V and 0 bases at J, with 6 bases between. Here the CDR3 DNA reads TGTGCCAGCAGTTTATCATACTCCTCTGGAAACACCATATATTTT. Its protein is CASSLSYSSGNTIYF.

This chain links TRBV4-3 with TRBJ2-7; 8 bases align to TRBD1. Trimming at V came to 5 bases and at J to 2 bases, leaving 8 bases not matched to a gene. Germline V gene lookup returns CDR1 LGHNA and CDR2 YSLEER. This CDR3 comprises 15 residues. The CDR3 loop is CASSYDRGPTYEQYF. The DNA for the CDR3 is TGCGCCAGCAGCTACGACAGGGGACCAACCTACGAGCAGTACTTC.

This chain uses TRBV5-6 with TRBJ2-2, with TRBD1 as a possible D gene (6 bases). CDR3 length equals 13 residues. Per germline, CDR1 SGHDT and CDR2 YYEEEE. V was pared by 5 bases and J by 6 bases, with 11 bases between. In nucleotides, the CDR3 is TGTGCCAGCAGTTTCAGGGGTTCCGGGGAGCTGTTTTTT. Protein product: CASSFRGSGELFF. Combining the CDR3 with reference TRBV5-6 and TRBJ2-2 gives the whole variable domain DAGVTQSPTHLIKTRGQQVTLRCSPKSGHDTVSWYQQALGQGPQFIFQYYEEEERQRGNFPDRFSGHQFPNYSSELNVNALLLGDSALYLCASSFRGSGELFFGEGSRLTVL.

The chain carries TRBV10-3 and TRBJ2-7, with D possibly being TRBD1 (6 bases). Per germline, CDR1 ENHRY and CDR2 SYGVKD. CDR3 length: 12 residues. The V end lost 6 bases, the J end lost 6 bases, and 12 bases lay between the germline ends. CDR3 region: CAIRVTGTEQYF. The CDR3 nucleotides read TGTGCCATCAGAGTTACAGGGACCGAGCAGTACTTC.

The chain couples TRBV5-6 to TRBJ2-7; D ambiguous. Per germline, CDR1 SGHDT and CDR2 YYEEEE. Trimming took 2 bases from V and 3 from J, leaving 24 bases between them. There are 18 residues in the CDR3. The CDR3 spells CASSFWAEGFRSLYEQYF. CDR3 nucleotides: TGTGCCAGCAGCTTTTGGGCTGAAGGGTTCCGGTCTCTCTACGAGCAGTACTTC. Combining the CDR3 with reference TRBV5-6 and TRBJ2-7 gives the whole variable domain DAGVTQSPTHLIKTRGQQVTLRCSPKSGHDTVSWYQQALGQGPQFIFQYYEEEERQRGNFPDRFSGHQFPNYSSELNVNALLLGDSALYLCASSFWAEGFRSLYEQYFGPGTRLTVT.